This T cell receptor beta chain was found in a study of control samples from healthy donors and cancer patients. The protocol was immunoSEQ multiplex PCR, while the TCRdb copy is restricted to in-frame clones and leaves out a portion. The top ten clones hold less than 1.5% of a sample with some 120,000 clones, 80% to 90% of them seen once. Sequencing input: PBMCs. This clonotype was obtained from a woman in her forties or fifties with colorectal cancer.

DNA of the CDR3: TGCGCCAGCAGCCAAGCCCCCAGGGGAGGAGAGCAGTACTTC. Its protein product is CASSQAPRGGEQYF. This rearrangement joins TRBV4-1 to TRBJ2-7; possibly TRBD1 or TRBD2 for D (6 bases each). The V gene's germline CDR1 is MGHRA and CDR2 YSYEKL. Trimming removed 1 base from V and 7 bases from J, with 14 bases in between. The CDR3 length is 14 residues.